The sequence of this T cell receptor (beta chain) was determined in a study of cytomegalovirus exposure and HLA in healthy donors. Germline CDR1 and CDR2: MGHRA and YSYEKL. V was trimmed by 4 bases and J by 7 bases, leaving 17 bases between them. The CDR3 runs to 15 residues. The primer mix had 60 Vbeta and 13 Jbeta primers. TCRdb's copy holds only in-frame clones and misses some; the assay was immunoSEQ multiplex PCR. The data show more than 85,000 clones, less than 85% seen once. J is TRBJ1-5 and V is TRBV4-1, with D maybe TRBD1 (6 bases). The receptor's source is a man between 35 and 55 years old in good health and CMV-seropositive. Material: PBMCs. The CDR3 DNA reads as TGCGCCAGCAGCCCCTCAGTAGTACAGGGACAGCCCCAGCATTTT. Translated: CASSPSVVQGQPQHF.